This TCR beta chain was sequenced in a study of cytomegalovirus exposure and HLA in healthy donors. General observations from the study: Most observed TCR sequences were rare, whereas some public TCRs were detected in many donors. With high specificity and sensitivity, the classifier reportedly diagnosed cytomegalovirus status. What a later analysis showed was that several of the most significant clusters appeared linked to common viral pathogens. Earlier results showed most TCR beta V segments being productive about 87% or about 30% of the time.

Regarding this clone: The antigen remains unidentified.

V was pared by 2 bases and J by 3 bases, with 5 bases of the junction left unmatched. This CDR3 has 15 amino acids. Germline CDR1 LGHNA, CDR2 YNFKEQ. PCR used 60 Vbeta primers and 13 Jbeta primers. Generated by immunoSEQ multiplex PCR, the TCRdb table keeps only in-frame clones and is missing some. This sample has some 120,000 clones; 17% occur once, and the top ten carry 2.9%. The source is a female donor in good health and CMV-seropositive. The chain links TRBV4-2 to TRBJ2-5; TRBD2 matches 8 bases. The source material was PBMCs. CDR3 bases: TGTGCCAGCAGCCAATCCCCGGGGGGGGAAGAGACCCAGTACTTC. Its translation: CASSQSPGGEETQYF.